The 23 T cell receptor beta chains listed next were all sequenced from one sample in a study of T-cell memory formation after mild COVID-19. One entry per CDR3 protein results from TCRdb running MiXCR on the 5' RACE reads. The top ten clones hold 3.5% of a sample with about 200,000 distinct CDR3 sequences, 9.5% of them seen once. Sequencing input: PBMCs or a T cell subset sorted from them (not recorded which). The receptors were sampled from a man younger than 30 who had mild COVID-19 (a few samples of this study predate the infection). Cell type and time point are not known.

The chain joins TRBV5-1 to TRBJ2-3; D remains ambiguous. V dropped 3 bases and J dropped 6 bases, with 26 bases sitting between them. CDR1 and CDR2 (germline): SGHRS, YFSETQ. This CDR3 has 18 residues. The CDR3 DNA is TGCGCCAGCAGCTCCTTCCCCGTGGCGGAGCCCCGGCAGGATACGCAGTATTTT. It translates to CASSSFPVAEPRQDTQYF.

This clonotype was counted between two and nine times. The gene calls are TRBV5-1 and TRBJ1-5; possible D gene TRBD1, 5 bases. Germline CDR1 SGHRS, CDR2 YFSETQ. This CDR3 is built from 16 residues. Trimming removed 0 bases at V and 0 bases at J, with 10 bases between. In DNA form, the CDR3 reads TGCGCCAGCAGCTTGGTTCCGGGGGTTAGCAATCAGCCCCAGCATTTT. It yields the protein CASSLVPGVSNQPQHF.

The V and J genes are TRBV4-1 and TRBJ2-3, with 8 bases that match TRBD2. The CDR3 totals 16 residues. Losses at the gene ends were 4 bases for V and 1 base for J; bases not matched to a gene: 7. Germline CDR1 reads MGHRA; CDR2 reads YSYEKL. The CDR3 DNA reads TGCGCCAGCAGCCCTCAGCGACTAGCGCGCACAGATACGCAGTATTTT. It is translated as CASSPQRLARTDTQYF.

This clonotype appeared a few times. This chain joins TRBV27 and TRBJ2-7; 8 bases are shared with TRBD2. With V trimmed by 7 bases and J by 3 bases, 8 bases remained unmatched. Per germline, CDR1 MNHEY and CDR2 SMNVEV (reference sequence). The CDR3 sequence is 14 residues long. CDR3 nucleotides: TGTGCCAGCACTCGGGGCGGGGGGATCTACGAGCAGTACTTC. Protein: CASTRGGGIYEQYF.

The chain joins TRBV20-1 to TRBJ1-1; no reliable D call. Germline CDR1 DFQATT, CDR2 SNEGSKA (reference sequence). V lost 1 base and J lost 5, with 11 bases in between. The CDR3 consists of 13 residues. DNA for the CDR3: TGCAGTGCTAGAGGTCGGTTATTGACTGAAGCTTTCTTT. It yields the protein CSARGRLLTEAFF.

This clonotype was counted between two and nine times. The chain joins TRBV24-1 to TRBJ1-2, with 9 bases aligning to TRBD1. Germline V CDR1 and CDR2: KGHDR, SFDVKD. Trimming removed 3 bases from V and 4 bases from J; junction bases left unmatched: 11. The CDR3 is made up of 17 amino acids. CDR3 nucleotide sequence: TGTGCCACCAGTGATCGATTCACAGGGGGCGACGTCTATGGCTACACCTTC. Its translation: CATSDRFTGGDVYGYTF.

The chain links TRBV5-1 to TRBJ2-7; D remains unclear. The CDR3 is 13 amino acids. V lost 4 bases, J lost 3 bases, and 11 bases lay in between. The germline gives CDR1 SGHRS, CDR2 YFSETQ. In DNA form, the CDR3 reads TGCGCCAGCAGCGGCTCGACCGTCTACGAGCAGTACTTC. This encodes CASSGSTVYEQYF.

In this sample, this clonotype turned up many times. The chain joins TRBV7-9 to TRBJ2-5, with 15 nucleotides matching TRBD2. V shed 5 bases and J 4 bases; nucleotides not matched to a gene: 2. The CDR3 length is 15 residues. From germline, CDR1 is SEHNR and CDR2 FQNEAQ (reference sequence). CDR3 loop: CASSRTSGGGETQYF. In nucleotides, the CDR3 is TGTGCCAGCAGCCGGACTAGCGGGGGGGGAGAGACCCAGTACTTC.

The CDR3 sequence is CASSWPRGTGATDTQYF. Here the CDR3 DNA reads TGTGCCAGCAGTTGGCCGCGCGGTACAGGGGCCACAGATACGCAGTATTTT. This sequence joins TRBV12-3 or TRBV12-4 and TRBJ2-3; 7 bases agree with TRBD1. The CDR3 spans 17 residues. Trimming removed 4 bases from V and 2 bases from J; junction bases left unmatched: 12.

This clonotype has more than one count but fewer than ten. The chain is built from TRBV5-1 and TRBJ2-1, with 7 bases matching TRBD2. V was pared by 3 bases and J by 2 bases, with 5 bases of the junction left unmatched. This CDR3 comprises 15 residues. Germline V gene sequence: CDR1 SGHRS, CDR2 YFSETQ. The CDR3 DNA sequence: TGCGCCAGCAGCTCCCACGGGGGGACCTACAATGAGCAGTTCTTC. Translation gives CASSSHGGTYNEQFF.

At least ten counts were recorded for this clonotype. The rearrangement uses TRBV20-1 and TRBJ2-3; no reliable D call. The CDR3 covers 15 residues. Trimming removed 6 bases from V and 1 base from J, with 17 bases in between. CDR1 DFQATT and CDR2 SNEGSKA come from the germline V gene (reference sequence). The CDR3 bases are TGCAGTGCCGCAATGGTCCCCGGCCGCACAGATACGCAGTATTTT. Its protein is CSAAMVPGRTDTQYF.

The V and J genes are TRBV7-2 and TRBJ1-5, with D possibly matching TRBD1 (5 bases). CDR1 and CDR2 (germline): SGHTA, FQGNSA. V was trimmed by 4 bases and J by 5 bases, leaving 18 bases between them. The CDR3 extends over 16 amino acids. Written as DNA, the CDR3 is TGTGCCAGCAGCTCCCAGAATCGGGGGTGGCATCAGCCCCAGCATTTT. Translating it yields CASSSQNRGWHQPQHF.

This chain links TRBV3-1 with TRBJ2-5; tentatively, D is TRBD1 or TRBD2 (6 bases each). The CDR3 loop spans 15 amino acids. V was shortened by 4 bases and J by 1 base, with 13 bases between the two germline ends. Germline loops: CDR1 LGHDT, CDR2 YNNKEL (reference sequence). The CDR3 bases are TGTGCCAGCAGCCCTCCTCCGGGGGCCCAAGAGACCCAGTACTTC. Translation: CASSPPPGAQETQYF.

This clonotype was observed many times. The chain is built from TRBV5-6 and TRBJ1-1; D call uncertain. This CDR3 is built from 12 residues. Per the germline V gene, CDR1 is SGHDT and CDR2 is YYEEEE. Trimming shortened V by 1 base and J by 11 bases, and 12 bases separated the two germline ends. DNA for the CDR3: TGTGCCAGCAGCTTGACAAACGGATTGGCTTTCTTT. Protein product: CASSLTNGLAFF.

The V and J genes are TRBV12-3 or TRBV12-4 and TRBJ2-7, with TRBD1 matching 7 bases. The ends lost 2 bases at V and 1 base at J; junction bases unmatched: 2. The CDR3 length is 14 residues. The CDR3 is CASSLRGLSYEQYV. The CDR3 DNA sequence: TGTGCCAGCAGTTTAAGGGGGCTATCCTACGAGCAGTACGTC.

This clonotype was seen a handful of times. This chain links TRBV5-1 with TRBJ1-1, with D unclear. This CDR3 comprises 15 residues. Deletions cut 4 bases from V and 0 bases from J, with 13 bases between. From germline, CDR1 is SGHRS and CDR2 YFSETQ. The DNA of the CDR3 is TGCGCCAGCAGCCCCGACAACGGGATGAACACTGAAGCTTTCTTT. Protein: CASSPDNGMNTEAFF.

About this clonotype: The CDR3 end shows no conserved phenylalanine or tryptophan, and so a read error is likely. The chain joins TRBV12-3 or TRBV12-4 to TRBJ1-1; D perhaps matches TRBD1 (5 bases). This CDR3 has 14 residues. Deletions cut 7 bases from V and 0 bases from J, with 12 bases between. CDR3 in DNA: TGTGCCAGCACCCCGACAGTGATGAACACTGAAGCTTTCTCT. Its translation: CASTPTVMNTEAFS.

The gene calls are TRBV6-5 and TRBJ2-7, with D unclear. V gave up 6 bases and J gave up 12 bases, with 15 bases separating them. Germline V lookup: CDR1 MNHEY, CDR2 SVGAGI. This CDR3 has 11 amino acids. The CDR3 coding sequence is TGTGCCAGCAGACGCGACCGATCGTGGTACTTC. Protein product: CASRRDRSWYF.

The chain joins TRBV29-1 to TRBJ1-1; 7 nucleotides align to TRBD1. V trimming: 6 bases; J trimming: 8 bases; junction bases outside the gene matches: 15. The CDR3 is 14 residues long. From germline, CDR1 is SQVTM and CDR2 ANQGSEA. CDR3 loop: CSVEQRQGVAEAFF. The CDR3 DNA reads TGCAGCGTGGAACAGCGACAGGGCGTAGCGGAAGCTTTCTTT. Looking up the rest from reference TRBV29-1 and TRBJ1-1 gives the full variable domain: SAVISQKPSRDICQRGTSLTIQCQVDSQVTMMFWYRQQPGQSLTLIATANQGSEATYESGFVIDKFPISRPNLTFSTLTVSNMSPEDSSIYLCSVEQRQGVAEAFFGQGTRLTVV.

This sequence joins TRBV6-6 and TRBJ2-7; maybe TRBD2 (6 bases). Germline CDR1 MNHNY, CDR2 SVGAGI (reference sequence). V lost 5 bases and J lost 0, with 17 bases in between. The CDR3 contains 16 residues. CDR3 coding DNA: TGTGCCAGCAGTCCCCGGAGGGGCGGGCACTCCTACGAGCAGTACGTC. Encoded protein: CASSPRRGGHSYEQYV.

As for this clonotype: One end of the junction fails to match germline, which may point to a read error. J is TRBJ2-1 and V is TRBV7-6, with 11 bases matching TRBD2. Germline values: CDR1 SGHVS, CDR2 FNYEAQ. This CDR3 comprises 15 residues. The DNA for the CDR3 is TGTGACAGCAGCACTAGCGGGGGCGCTTACAATGAGCAGTTCTTC. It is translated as CDSSTSGGAYNEQFF.

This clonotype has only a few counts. The CDR3 DNA reads TGTGCCAGCAGTTTAGGCAGGGCCTCGGGGCCCCAGCATTTT. Amino acids: CASSLGRASGPQHF. The chain combines TRBV12-3 or TRBV12-4 with TRBJ1-5; TRBD1 might be the D (5 bases). CDR3 size: 14 residues. V shed 1 base and J shed 9 bases, with 13 bases lying between them.

The CDR3 protein is CASSLIQGPNEKLFF. In DNA form, the CDR3 reads TGTGCCAGCTCACTGATTCAGGGGCCAAATGAAAAACTGTTTTTT. This chain uses TRBV18 with TRBJ1-4, with D possibly TRBD1 on 6 matching bases. Germline CDR1 KGHSH, CDR2 LQKENI. V was shortened by 4 bases and J by 5 bases, with 14 bases between the two germline ends. CDR3 size: 15 residues.